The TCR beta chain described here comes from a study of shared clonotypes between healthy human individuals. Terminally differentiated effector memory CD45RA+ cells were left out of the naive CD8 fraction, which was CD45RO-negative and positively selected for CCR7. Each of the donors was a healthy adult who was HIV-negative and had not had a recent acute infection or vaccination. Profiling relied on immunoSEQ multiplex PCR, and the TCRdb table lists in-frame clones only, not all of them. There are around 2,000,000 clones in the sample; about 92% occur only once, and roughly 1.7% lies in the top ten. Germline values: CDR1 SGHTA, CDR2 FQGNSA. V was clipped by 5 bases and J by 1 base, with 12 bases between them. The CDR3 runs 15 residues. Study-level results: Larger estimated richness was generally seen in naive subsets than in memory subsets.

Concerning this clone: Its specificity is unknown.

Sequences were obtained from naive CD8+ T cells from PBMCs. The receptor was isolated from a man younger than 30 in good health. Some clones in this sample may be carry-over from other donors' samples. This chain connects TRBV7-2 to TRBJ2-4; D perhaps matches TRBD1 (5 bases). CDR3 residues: CASSPNRSAKNIQYF. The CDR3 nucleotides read TGTGCCAGCAGCCCAAACAGGTCCGCCAAAAACATTCAGTACTTC.